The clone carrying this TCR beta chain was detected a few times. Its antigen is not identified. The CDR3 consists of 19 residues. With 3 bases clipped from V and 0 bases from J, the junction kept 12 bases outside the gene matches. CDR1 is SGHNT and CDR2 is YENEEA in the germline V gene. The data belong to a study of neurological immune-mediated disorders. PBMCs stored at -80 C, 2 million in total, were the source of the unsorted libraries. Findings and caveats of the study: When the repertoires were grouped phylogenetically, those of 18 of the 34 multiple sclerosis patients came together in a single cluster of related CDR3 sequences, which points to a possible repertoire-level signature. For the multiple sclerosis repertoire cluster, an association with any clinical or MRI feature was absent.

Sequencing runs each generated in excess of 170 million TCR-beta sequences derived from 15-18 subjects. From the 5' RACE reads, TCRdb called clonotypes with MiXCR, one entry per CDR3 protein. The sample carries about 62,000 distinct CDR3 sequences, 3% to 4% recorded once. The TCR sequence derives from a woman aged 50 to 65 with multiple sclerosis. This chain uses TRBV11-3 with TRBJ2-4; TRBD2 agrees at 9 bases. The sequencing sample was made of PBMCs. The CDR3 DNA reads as TGTGCCAGCAGCTTCGGAATAGCGGGAGAATTAGCAGCCAAAAACATTCAGTACTTC. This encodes CASSFGIAGELAAKNIQYF.